Listed below are T cell receptor beta chains from one sample, sequenced in a study of cytomegalovirus exposure and HLA in healthy donors. Assay used: immunoSEQ multiplex PCR; TCRdb lists only in-frame clones, some missing. The repertoire has roughly 170,000 clones, more than 80% of them found once; the top ten carry approximately 0.78%. The source material was PBMCs. The receptor source for this set is a woman younger than 35 in good health and CMV-seronegative. The CDR3 runs from the conserved cysteine through the conserved F or W. The order of the fields is J gene, V gene, D gene, clone size, CDR3 protein, CDR3 DNA. D genes are given only for firm matches. Part of the rows lack a size; the others show once, few, many or a class for expanded clones.

TRBJ2-2,TRBV19,TRBD2,-,CASTLAGGPEAGELFF,TGTGCCAGCACGCTAGCGGGAGGGCCGGAGGCCGGGGAGCTGTTTTTT
TRBJ2-1,TRBV11-3,TRBD1,-,CASSSDRGRNEQFF,TGTGCCAGCAGCTCGGACAGGGGGCGCAATGAGCAGTTCTTC
TRBJ2-3,TRBV19,TRBD1,-,CASSIAMTGRTDTQYF,TGTGCCAGTAGTATAGCCATGACAGGGCGGACAGATACGCAGTATTTT
TRBJ1-1,TRBV10-2,-,-,CASSRQAMNTEAFF,TGCGCCAGCAGTCGACAGGCGATGAACACTGAAGCTTTCTTT
TRBJ2-5,TRBV2,TRBD1,few,CASRKGSGQVLETQYF,TGTGCCAGCAGGAAAGGGTCGGGACAGGTTTTGGAGACCCAGTACTTC
TRBJ1-2,TRBV18,-,-,CASSPLSGILNYGYTF,TGTGCCAGCTCACCACTATCGGGGATTCTAAACTATGGCTACACCTTC
TRBJ1-5,TRBV7-9,-,-,CASSSDSSNQPQHF,TGTGCCAGCAGCTCCGACAGTAGCAATCAGCCCCAGCATTTT
TRBJ2-1,TRBV15,TRBD2,-,CATSTRLAGYNEQFF,TGTGCCACCAGCACCCGACTAGCGGGGTACAATGAGCAGTTCTTC
TRBJ2-3,TRBV5-1,-,-,CASGTTYSTDTQYF,TGCGCCAGCGGAACTACCTACAGCACAGATACGCAGTATTTT
TRBJ2-3,TRBV9,-,-,CASSYSGLGTDTQYF,TGTGCCAGCAGCTATAGCGGTTTAGGCACAGATACGCAGTATTTT
TRBJ2-1,TRBV21-1,-,-,CASSPLWRVGYNEQFF,TGTGCCAGCAGCCCCCTCTGGCGGGTGGGGTACAATGAGCAGTTCTTC
TRBJ1-6,TRBV19,TRBD1,-,CASSISTGDNSPLHF,TGTGCCAGTAGTATATCTACAGGGGATAATTCACCCCTCCACTTT
TRBJ1-2,TRBV5-6,-,-,CASSLGRDGYTF,TGTGCCAGCAGCTTGGGCCGGGATGGCTACACCTTC
TRBJ2-7,TRBV13,-,-,CASSRTRVYEQYF,TGTGCCAGCAGCCGTACGCGCGTATACGAGCAGTACTTC
TRBJ2-1,TRBV5-1,-,-,CASSLGARDEQFF,TGCGCCAGCAGCCTGGGGGCGCGGGATGAGCAGTTCTTC
TRBJ2-7,TRBV5-8,-,-,CASSLEAGSNYEQYF,TGTGCCAGCAGCTTGGAGGCCGGGAGTAACTACGAGCAGTACTTC
TRBJ1-2,TRBV18,-,-,CASSPLEQGSYGYTF,TGTGCCAGCTCACCACTTGAACAGGGCAGTTATGGCTACACCTTC
TRBJ1-1,TRBV28,-,few,CASRLLDEAFF,TGTGCCAGCAGGCTATTAGATGAAGCTTTCTTT
TRBJ2-5,TRBV9,TRBD2,-,CASSVVLAGGVETQYF,TGTGCCAGCAGCGTAGTACTAGCGGGAGGTGTGGAGACCCAGTACTTC
TRBJ2-1,TRBV14,-,-,CASSQDFDRNYNEQFF,TGTGCCAGCAGCCAAGATTTTGACAGGAATTACAATGAGCAGTTCTTC
TRBJ1-2,TRBV25-1,TRBD1,-,CASSPIERTGNGYTF,TGTGCCAGCAGCCCCATCGAGAGGACAGGGAACGGCTACACCTTC
TRBJ2-7,TRBV27,-,-,CASSFSLGDRMDEQYF,TGTGCCAGCAGTTTCTCTTTAGGTGACAGGATGGACGAGCAGTACTTC
TRBJ2-7,TRBV7-6,TRBD1,-,CASSPQGVEQYF,TGTGCCAGCAGCCCTCAGGGGGTGGAGCAGTACTTC
TRBJ2-1,TRBV28,TRBD1,-,CASSLWTGPYNEQFF,TGTGCCAGCAGTTTATGGACAGGGCCTTACAATGAGCAGTTCTTC
TRBJ2-5,TRBV7-2,-,once,CASSLERQGTQYF,TGTGCCAGCAGCTTAGAGCGCCAAGGGACCCAGTACTTC
TRBJ1-2,TRBV7-9,TRBD1,-,CASNLAGGDYGYTF,TGTGCCAGCAACTTGGCAGGGGGCGATTATGGCTACACCTTC
TRBJ2-6,TRBV6-5,TRBD1,-,CASSRTGSGANVLTF,TGTGCCAGCAGCCGGACAGGGTCTGGGGCCAACGTCCTGACTTTC
TRBJ2-1,TRBV5-6,TRBD2,-,CASSLSLTSSYNEQFF,TGTGCCAGCAGCTTGTCGCTGACTAGCTCTTACAATGAGCAGTTCTTC
TRBJ2-7,TRBV7-8,-,-,CASSARDSYEQYF,TGTGCCAGCAGCGCTCGGGACTCCTACGAGCAGTACTTC
TRBJ1-5,TRBV28,-,-,CASVGTGPSNQPQHF,TGTGCCAGCGTTGGTACAGGACCTAGCAATCAGCCCCAGCATTTT
TRBJ1-3,TRBV6-6,-,-,CASRDSSGNTIYF,TGTGCCAGCAGGGACAGCTCTGGAAACACCATATATTTT
TRBJ2-7,TRBV5-1,-,once,CASSSQGPLYEQYF,TGCGCCAGCAGCTCACAGGGCCCTTTATACGAGCAGTACTTC
TRBJ2-5,TRBV28,TRBD2,-,CASRPLGGAGVSAQYF,TGTGCCAGCAGGCCGCTAGGGGGAGCGGGAGTGTCGGCCCAGTACTTC
TRBJ1-1,TRBV27,-,-,CASPSLQGKSGDTEAFF,TGTGCCAGCCCATCGTTACAGGGAAAGTCCGGGGACACTGAAGCTTTCTTT
TRBJ2-2,TRBV10-3,-,once,CAISESGPPGELFF,TGTGCCATCAGTGAGTCGGGGCCTCCCGGGGAGCTGTTTTTT
TRBJ2-3,TRBV4-2,-,-,CASSQDPIISTDTQYF,TGTGCCAGCAGCCAAGATCCCATCATTAGCACAGATACGCAGTATTTT
TRBJ2-7,TRBV6-1,TRBD2,-,CASGGASGSDEQYF,TGTGCCAGTGGAGGAGCTAGCGGGAGTGACGAGCAGTACTTC
TRBJ1-2,TRBV4-2,-,-,CASSQVMGSSIDGYTF,TGTGCCAGCAGCCAAGTGATGGGCTCTAGCATCGATGGCTACACCTTC
TRBJ2-1,TRBV5-1,-,-,CASSLSQVSGHEQFF,TGCGCCAGCAGCTTGTCTCAGGTTAGCGGCCATGAGCAGTTCTTC
TRBJ1-2,TRBV30,-,-,CAWSLVNYGYTF,TGTGCCTGGAGTCTAGTCAACTATGGCTACACCTTC
TRBJ1-3,TRBV27,-,once,CASSFGPGVGNTIYF,-
TRBJ1-2,TRBV7-2,-,-,CASSSGSRQGVSGYTF,TGTGCCAGCAGCTCGGGTAGTAGGCAGGGTGTCAGCGGCTACACCTTC
TRBJ2-7,TRBV6-5,TRBD1,-,CASSPGTGGLEQYF,TGTGCCAGCAGTCCCGGGACAGGGGGACTCGAGCAGTACTTC
TRBJ2-1,TRBV15,-,-,CATSRDRDKKAYEQFF,TGTGCCACCAGCAGAGATCGGGACAAGAAAGCCTATGAGCAGTTCTTC
TRBJ1-1,TRBV2,-,-,CASNDLRQAFF,TGTGCCAGCAACGACTTAAGGCAGGCTTTCTTT
TRBJ2-3,TRBV6-5,-,-,CASTALGSSRHTQYF,TGTGCCAGCACCGCACTAGGATCGTCACGCCATACGCAGTATTTT
TRBJ2-3,TRBV6-1,-,-,CASSALSVLSTDTQYF,TGTGCCAGCAGTGCTTTGTCCGTCTTGAGCACAGATACGCAGTATTTT
TRBJ2-3,TRBV28,TRBD2,few,CASSEISGSTDTQYF,TGTGCCAGTTCGGAGATTAGCGGGAGCACAGATACGCAGTATTTT
TRBJ2-1,TRBV28,-,-,CASRRQGRAYNEQFF,TGTGCCAGCAGAAGACAGGGGAGGGCCTACAATGAGCAGTTCTTC
TRBJ2-1,TRBV4-1,TRBD2,-,CASSQEGYRLAGEGEQFF,TGCGCCAGCAGCCAAGAGGGGTACCGACTAGCGGGAGAAGGTGAGCAGTTCTTC
TRBJ1-2,TRBV6-1,-,-,CARRMAGLSGYTF,TGTGCCAGAAGGATGGCGGGCCTTAGTGGCTACACCTTC
TRBJ2-4,TRBV7-9,-,-,CASSAWEGENIQYF,TGTGCCAGCAGCGCCTGGGAGGGGGAAAACATTCAGTACTTC
TRBJ2-1,TRBV18,TRBD1,once,CASSRSGQGDNEQFF,TGTGCCAGCTCTCGTTCGGGACAGGGGGACAATGAGCAGTTCTTC
TRBJ1-5,TRBV28,-,once,CASSIRVQPQHF,TGTGCCAGCAGTATCCGGGTTCAGCCCCAGCATTTT
TRBJ1-4,TRBV5-6,-,-,CASSSTHNEKLFF,TGTGCCAGCAGTTCCACACATAATGAAAAACTGTTTTTT
TRBJ2-7,TRBV4-1,TRBD2,-,CASSQASGYYEQYF,TGCGCCAGCAGCCAAGCTAGCGGTTACTACGAGCAGTACTTC
TRBJ2-1,TRBV5-1,-,-,CASSLAGFGIAQNEQFF,TGCGCCAGCAGCTTGGCGGGGTTTGGGATAGCGCAGAATGAGCAGTTCTTC
TRBJ2-5,TRBV5-4,TRBD2,-,CASSFGLAGRQETQYF,TGTGCCAGCAGTTTTGGACTAGCGGGCCGACAAGAGACCCAGTACTTC